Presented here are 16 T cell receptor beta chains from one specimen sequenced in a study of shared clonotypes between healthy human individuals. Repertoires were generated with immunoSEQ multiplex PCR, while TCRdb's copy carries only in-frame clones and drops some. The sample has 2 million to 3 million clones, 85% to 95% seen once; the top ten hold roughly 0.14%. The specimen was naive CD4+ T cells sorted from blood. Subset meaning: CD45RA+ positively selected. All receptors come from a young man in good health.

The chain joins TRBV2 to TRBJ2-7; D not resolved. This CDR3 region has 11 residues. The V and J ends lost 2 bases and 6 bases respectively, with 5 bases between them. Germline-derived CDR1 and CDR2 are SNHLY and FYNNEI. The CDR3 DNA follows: TGTGCCAGCAGTGAAAAGGGCGAGCAGTACTTC. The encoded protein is CASSEKGEQYF.

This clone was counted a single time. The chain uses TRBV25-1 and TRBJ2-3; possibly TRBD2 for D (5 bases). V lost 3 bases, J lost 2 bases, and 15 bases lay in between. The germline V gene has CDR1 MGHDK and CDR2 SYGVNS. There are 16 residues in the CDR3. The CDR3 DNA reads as TGTGCCAGCAGTGACAATCGCCAGCGGCACACAGATACGCAGTATTTT. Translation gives CASSDNRQRHTDTQYF.

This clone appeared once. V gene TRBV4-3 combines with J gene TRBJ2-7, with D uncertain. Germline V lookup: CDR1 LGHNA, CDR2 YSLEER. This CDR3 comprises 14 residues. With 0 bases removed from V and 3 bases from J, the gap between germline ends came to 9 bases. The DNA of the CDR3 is TGCGCCAGCAGCCAAGATCTAGGGATCTACGAGCAGTACTTC. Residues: CASSQDLGIYEQYF.

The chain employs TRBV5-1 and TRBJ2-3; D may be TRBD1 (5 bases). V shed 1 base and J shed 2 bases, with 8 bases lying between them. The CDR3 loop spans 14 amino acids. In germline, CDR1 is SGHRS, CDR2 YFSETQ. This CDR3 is CASSLRQITDTQYF. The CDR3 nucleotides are TGCGCCAGCAGCTTGCGACAGATCACAGATACGCAGTATTTT.

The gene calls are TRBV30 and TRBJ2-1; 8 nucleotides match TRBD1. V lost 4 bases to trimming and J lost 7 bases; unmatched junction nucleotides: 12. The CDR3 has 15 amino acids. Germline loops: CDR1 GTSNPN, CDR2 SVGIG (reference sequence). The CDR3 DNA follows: TGTGCCTGGAACACGGGACAGGTATCGTGGAATGAGCAGTTCTTC. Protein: CAWNTGQVSWNEQFF.

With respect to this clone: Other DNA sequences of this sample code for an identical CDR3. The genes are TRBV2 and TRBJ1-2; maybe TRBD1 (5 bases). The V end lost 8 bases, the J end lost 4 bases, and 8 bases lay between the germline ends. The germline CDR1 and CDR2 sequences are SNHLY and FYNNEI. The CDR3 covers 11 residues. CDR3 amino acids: CASGGGYGYTF. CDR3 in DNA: TGTGCCAGCGGGGGGGGCTATGGCTACACCTTC.

The CDR3, as DNA: TGCGCCAGCAGCTTGGGAGGTAGCGGGGGCCACGAGCAGTACTTC. It codes for CASSLGGSGGHEQYF. The chain is built from TRBV5-1 and TRBJ2-7; 9 nucleotides line up with TRBD2. This CDR3 is built from 15 residues. The V and J ends lost 0 bases and 5 bases, in that order; junction bases with no gene match: 6. From germline, CDR1 is SGHRS and CDR2 YFSETQ.

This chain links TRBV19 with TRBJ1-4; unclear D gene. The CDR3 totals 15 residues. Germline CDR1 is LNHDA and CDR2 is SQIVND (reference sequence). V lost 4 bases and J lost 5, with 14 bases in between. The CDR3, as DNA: TGTGCCAGTAGTACTCTGGGCAGCGAAAATGAAAAACTGTTTTTT. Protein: CASSTLGSENEKLFF. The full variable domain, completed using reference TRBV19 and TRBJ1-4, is DGGITQSPKYLFRKEGQNVTLSCEQNLNHDAMYWYRQDPGQGLRLIYYSQIVNDFQKGDIAEGYSVSREKKESFPLTVTSAQKNPTAFYLCASSTLGSENEKLFFGSGTQLSVL.

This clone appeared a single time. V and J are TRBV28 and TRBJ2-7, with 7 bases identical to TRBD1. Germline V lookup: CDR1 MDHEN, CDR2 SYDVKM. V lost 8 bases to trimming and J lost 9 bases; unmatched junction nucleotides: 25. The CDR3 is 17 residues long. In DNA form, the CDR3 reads TGTGCCAGCCTGGGACAGACCGAGCTACGGGGATGGCGAGGGCAGTACTTC. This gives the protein CASLGQTELRGWRGQYF.

CDR3 residues: CATSRGQGMDTQYF. The CDR3 bases are TGTGCCACCAGCAGAGGCCAGGGTATGGATACGCAGTATTTT. The chain has TRBV15 and TRBJ2-3; TRBD1 might be the D (5 bases). The CDR3 has 14 amino acids. Germline CDR1 is LNHNV and CDR2 is YYDKDF (reference sequence). V lost 1 base, J lost 6 bases, and 11 bases lay in between. The complete variable domain, with remaining parts taken from reference TRBV15 and TRBJ2-3, reads DAMVIQNPRYQVTQFGKPVTLSCSQTLNHNVMYWYQQKSSQAPKLLFHYYDKDFNNEADTPDNFQSRRPNTSFCFLDIRSPGLGDTAMYLCATSRGQGMDTQYFGPGTRLTVL.

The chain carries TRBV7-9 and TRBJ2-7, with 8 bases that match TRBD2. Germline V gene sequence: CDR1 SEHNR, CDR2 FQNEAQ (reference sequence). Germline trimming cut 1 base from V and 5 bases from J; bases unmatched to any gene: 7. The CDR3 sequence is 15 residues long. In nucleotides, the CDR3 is TGTGCCAGCAGCTTAGGTGGTAGCGGGGTCAACGAGCAGTACTTC. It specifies CASSLGGSGVNEQYF.

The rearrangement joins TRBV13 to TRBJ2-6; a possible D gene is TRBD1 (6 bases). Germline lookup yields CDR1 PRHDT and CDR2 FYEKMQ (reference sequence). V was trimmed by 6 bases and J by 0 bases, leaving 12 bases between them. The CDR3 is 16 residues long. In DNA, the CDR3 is TGTGCCAGCAGACATAGGGGGTCCTCTGGGGCCAACGTCCTGACTTTC. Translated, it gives CASRHRGSSGANVLTF.

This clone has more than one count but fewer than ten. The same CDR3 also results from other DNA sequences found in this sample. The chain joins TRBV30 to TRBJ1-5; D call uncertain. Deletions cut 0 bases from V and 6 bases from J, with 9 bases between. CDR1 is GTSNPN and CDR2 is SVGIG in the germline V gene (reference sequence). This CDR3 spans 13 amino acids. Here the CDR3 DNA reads TGTGCCTGGAGTGTTTCTTTAGGTCAGCCCCAGCATTTT. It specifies CAWSVSLGQPQHF.

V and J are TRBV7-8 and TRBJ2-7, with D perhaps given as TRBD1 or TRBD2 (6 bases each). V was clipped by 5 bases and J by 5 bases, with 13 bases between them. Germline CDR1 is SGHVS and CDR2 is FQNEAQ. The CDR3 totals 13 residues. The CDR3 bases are TGTGCCAGCAGCCCAGGGGAGGTCCACGAGCAGTACTTC. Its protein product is CASSPGEVHEQYF.

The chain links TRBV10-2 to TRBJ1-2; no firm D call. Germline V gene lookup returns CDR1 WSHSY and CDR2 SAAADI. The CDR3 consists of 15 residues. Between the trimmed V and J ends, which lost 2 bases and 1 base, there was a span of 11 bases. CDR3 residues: CASSERSPGNYGYTF. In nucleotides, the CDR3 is TGCGCCAGCAGTGAGAGGTCTCCGGGTAACTATGGCTACACCTTC.

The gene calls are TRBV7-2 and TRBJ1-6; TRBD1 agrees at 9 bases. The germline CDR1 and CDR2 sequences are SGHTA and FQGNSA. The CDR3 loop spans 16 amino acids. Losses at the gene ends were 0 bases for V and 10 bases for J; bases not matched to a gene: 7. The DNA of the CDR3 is TGTGCCAGCAGCTTAGCGGGGGACAGGGACGACTCACCCCTCCACTTT. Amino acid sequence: CASSLAGDRDDSPLHF.